One and the same sample provided the 26 T cell receptor beta chains below, sequenced in a study of identical twins. MiXCR, run by TCRdb on the 5' RACE reads, gives a single entry per CDR3 protein. This table has roughly 540,000 distinct CDR3 sequences, about 20% appearing once. This sample also appeared in a second study, on T cells expressing NK-cell markers.

The sample was CD4+ T cells sorted from blood. The receptors shown here come from a young woman in good health.

This clonotype has just a few counts. This chain connects TRBV10-3 to TRBJ2-7; D perhaps matches TRBD1 (5 bases). With 3 bases removed from V and 7 bases from J, the gap between germline ends came to 16 bases. Germline V CDR1 and CDR2: ENHRY, SYGVKD. This CDR3 comprises 14 residues. CDR3 loop: CAISDGSAGLEQYF. The CDR3, as DNA: TGTGCCATCAGTGATGGGTCCGCAGGGCTTGAGCAGTACTTC.

The chain employs TRBV5-5 and TRBJ1-3; perhaps TRBD1 as D (5 bases). Deletions cut 4 bases from V and 7 bases from J, with 15 bases between. The V gene's germline CDR1 is SGHKS and CDR2 YYEKEE (reference sequence). The CDR3 runs 14 residues. The CDR3 DNA is TGTGCCAGCAGCCTGGGGACCAGCCCGAACACCATATATTTT. Its protein is CASSLGTSPNTIYF.

This clonotype has only one observation. The genes are TRBV5-1 and TRBJ2-2; maybe TRBD2 (5 bases). V was clipped by 0 bases and J by 7 bases, with 13 bases between them. The CDR3 runs 15 residues. The V gene's germline CDR1 is SGHRS and CDR2 YFSETQ. Here the CDR3 DNA reads TGCGCCAGCAGCTTGGTTGGCGGGCGGATCGGGGAGCTGTTTTTT. This translates into CASSLVGGRIGELFF.

This clonotype was detected ten times or more. V and J are TRBV12-3 or TRBV12-4 and TRBJ1-1; D is unclear. V gave up 6 bases and J gave up 1 base, with 3 bases separating them. CDR3 length equals 11 residues. CDR3 bases: TGTGCCAGCAGCCCGAACACTGAAGCTTTCTTT. Translation gives CASSPNTEAFF.

The chain couples TRBV5-6 to TRBJ2-5, with 11 bases lining up with TRBD2. In germline, CDR1 is SGHDT, CDR2 YYEEEE. The length of the CDR3 is 18 residues. After removal of 6 bases from V and 4 bases from J, the junction contained 17 bases not matched to a gene. The CDR3 DNA sequence: TGTGCCAGCACCAAGCTTGATCGGCTAGCGGGAGGAGCAGAGACCCAGTACTTC. Translated: CASTKLDRLAGGAETQYF. Combining the CDR3 with reference TRBV5-6 and TRBJ2-5 gives the whole variable domain DAGVTQSPTHLIKTRGQQVTLRCSPKSGHDTVSWYQQALGQGPQFIFQYYEEEERQRGNFPDRFSGHQFPNYSSELNVNALLLGDSALYLCASTKLDRLAGGAETQYFGPGTRLLVL.

This clonotype has only a few counts. The gene calls are TRBV30 and TRBJ2-7; D gene uncertain. The CDR3 length is 14 residues. Germline CDR1 is GTSNPN and CDR2 is SVGIG (reference sequence). V lost 5 bases, J lost 2 bases, and 16 bases lay in between. The CDR3 reads CAWSGSPRAYEQYF. The CDR3 region has the DNA TGTGCCTGGTCGGGTTCCCCTCGGGCCTACGAGCAGTACTTC.

The chain carries TRBV7-2 and TRBJ2-7; possible D gene TRBD2, 6 bases. This CDR3 is 16 amino acids long. Looked up from germline, CDR1 is SGHTA and CDR2 is FQGNSA. The V end was cut by 5 bases, the J end by 0 bases, with 17 bases between. The CDR3, as DNA: TGTGCCAGCAGCGCGCAGACCGGAGGGAGCTCCTACGAGCAGTACTTC. Translated, it gives CASSAQTGGSSYEQYF.

This clonotype was seen a few times. The gene calls are TRBV16 and TRBJ1-1; no clear D. V was trimmed by 0 bases and J by 0 bases, leaving 5 bases between them. Germline V gene lookup returns CDR1 KGHSY and CDR2 FQNENV. This CDR3 has 14 amino acids. The CDR3 DNA sequence: TGTGCCAGCAGCCAATCGGTAGTGAACACTGAAGCTTTCTTT. Translation gives CASSQSVVNTEAFF.

This clonotype was observed at least ten times. The J gene is TRBJ1-1, the V gene TRBV18; D uncertain. The germline CDR1 and CDR2 sequences are KGHSH and LQKENI. The CDR3 is 13 amino acids. V lost 3 bases and J lost 1, with 6 bases in between. The CDR3 protein is CASSPTQNTEAFF. The CDR3 coding sequence is TGTGCCAGCTCACCCACACAGAACACTGAAGCTTTCTTT.

In the case of this clonotype: One end of the junction is discordant with germline, which a read error may explain. V gene TRBV12-5 combines with J gene TRBJ2-1; 8 bases align to TRBD1. There are 11 residues in the CDR3. CDR1 is LGHNT, CDR2 FRNRAP, per germline. As DNA, the CDR3 is TGTGCTAGTGGCTTGGGGACAGGAGGATTCTTC. Encoded protein: CASGLGTGGFF.

The chain uses TRBV7-2 and TRBJ1-1, with D unclear. Germline values: CDR1 SGHTA, CDR2 FQGNSA. The CDR3 sequence is 15 residues long. The V gene lost 5 bases and the J gene lost 2 bases, with 15 bases spanning the gap. CDR3 protein: CASSRHPGFNTEAFF. In nucleotides, the CDR3 is TGTGCCAGCAGCAGACACCCCGGATTCAACACTGAAGCTTTCTTT.

This clonotype was recorded a few times. J is TRBJ2-7 and V is TRBV29-1, with a possible D match to TRBD2 (6 bases). V shed 4 bases and J shed 2 bases, with 15 bases lying between them. CDR1 SQVTM and CDR2 ANQGSEA come from the germline V gene. This CDR3 is 14 amino acids long. For the CDR3, the DNA is TGCAGCGTTGGGTTGCGGGGCACCCCCTACGAGCAGTACTTC. It yields the protein CSVGLRGTPYEQYF.

This clonotype was observed a few times. The rearrangement joins TRBV2 to TRBJ2-7; D may be TRBD1 (6 bases). CDR1 and CDR2 (germline): SNHLY, FYNNEI. The length of the CDR3 is 12 residues. Trimming removed 5 bases from V and 6 bases from J, with 11 bases in between. The CDR3 sequence: CASSLDRTEQYF. The CDR3 DNA is TGTGCCAGCAGTCTCGACAGGACCGAGCAGTACTTC. The full variable domain, completed using reference TRBV2 and TRBJ2-7, is EPEVTQTPSHQVTQMGQEVILRCVPISNHLYFYWYRQILGQKVEFLVSFYNNEISEKSEIFDDQFSVERPDGSNFTLKIRSTKLEDSAMYFCASSLDRTEQYFGPGTRLTVT.

This clonotype was counted between two and nine times. The rearrangement links TRBV6-1 to TRBJ1-2; D is perhaps TRBD1 (5 bases). This CDR3 has 14 amino acids. V lost 6 bases and J 7 bases, leaving 18 bases between the germline ends. From germline, CDR1 is MNHNS and CDR2 SASEGT. This CDR3 is CASRTGSGGSGYTF. Here the CDR3 DNA reads TGTGCCAGCAGAACAGGATCCGGGGGGAGTGGCTACACCTTC.

This clonotype appeared many times. The chain uses TRBV20-1 and TRBJ2-1; D is unclear. Germline V lookup: CDR1 DFQATT, CDR2 SNEGSKA (reference sequence). Trimming took off 1 base at V and 8 bases at J, with 6 bases between the two ends. The CDR3 spans 11 residues. The CDR3 sequence: CSARGGYEQFF. For the CDR3, the DNA is TGCAGTGCTAGAGGAGGCTATGAGCAGTTCTTC.

This clonotype has more than one count but fewer than ten. The rearrangement uses TRBV7-2 and TRBJ2-2; possibly TRBD2 for D (6 bases). The CDR3 covers 15 residues. CDR1 and CDR2 from the germline V gene are SGHTA and FQGNSA. V lost 3 bases to trimming and J lost 2 bases, with 10 bases between them. CDR3 nucleotides: TGTGCCAGCAGCTTGACTAGGGTTAACACCGGGGAGCTGTTTTTT. Its translation is CASSLTRVNTGELFF.

This chain uses TRBV4-3 with TRBJ1-1; D not certain. The CDR3 contains 14 residues. Germline lookup yields CDR1 LGHNA and CDR2 YSLEER. V was trimmed by 4 bases and J by 4 bases, leaving 13 bases between them. Here the CDR3 DNA reads TGCGCCAGCAGCCGAGATCCTGGAGGCACTGAAGCTTTCTTT. This translates into CASSRDPGGTEAFF.

This clonotype was recorded at least ten times. J is TRBJ2-1 and V is TRBV20-1, with a tentative D call TRBD2 (6 bases). Trimming shortened V by 3 bases and J by 9 bases, and 18 bases separated the two germline ends. Per the germline V gene, CDR1 is DFQATT and CDR2 is SNEGSKA (reference sequence). The CDR3 has 14 amino acids. CDR3 coding DNA: TGCAGTGCTAGGGGCGGGATAAGGACGAGTGAGCAGTTCTTC. As protein: CSARGGIRTSEQFF.

The chain employs TRBV7-9 and TRBJ1-5; D perhaps matches TRBD1 (6 bases). Trimming removed 4 bases from V and 5 bases from J, with 15 bases in between. Germline V gene sequence: CDR1 SEHNR, CDR2 FQNEAQ (reference sequence). The CDR3 totals 15 residues. CDR3 region: CASSSGHNPHQPQHF. CDR3 sequence (DNA): TGTGCCAGCAGCTCGGGACACAATCCCCATCAGCCCCAGCATTTT.

This clonotype was seen only a few times. The gene calls are TRBV6-1 and TRBJ1-6; D is perhaps TRBD1 (6 bases). V gave up 4 bases and J gave up 5 bases, with 12 bases separating them. This CDR3 contains 15 residues. Per the germline V gene, CDR1 is MNHNS and CDR2 is SASEGT. This CDR3 is CASSVGTSDNSPLHF. The CDR3 region has the DNA TGTGCCAGCAGTGTGGGGACAAGTGATAATTCACCCCTCCACTTT.

This chain joins TRBV20-1 and TRBJ2-5; 8 bases agree with TRBD1. CDR1 is DFQATT and CDR2 is SNEGSKA in the germline V gene (reference sequence). The trim removed 5 bases at V and 4 bases at J, leaving 0 bases unmatched. This CDR3 region has 11 residues. CDR3 sequence reads: CSADRGETQYF. DNA of the CDR3: TGCAGTGCTGACAGGGGAGAGACCCAGTACTTC.

This clonotype was seen many times. This chain joins TRBV4-3 and TRBJ2-2; possibly TRBD2 for D (6 bases). Germline V gene data show CDR1 as LGHNA and CDR2 as YSLEER. This CDR3 has 14 residues. Trimming left V 3 bases short and J 4 bases short, with 9 bases between. CDR3 nucleotides: TGCGCCAGCAGCCACCGGGAGAGCACCGGGGAGCTGTTTTTT. It translates to CASSHRESTGELFF.

The chain joins TRBV12-3 or TRBV12-4 to TRBJ1-6; a weak D match, TRBD1 (6 bases). The CDR3 extends over 14 amino acids. Trimming took off 6 bases at V and 6 bases at J, with 12 bases between the two ends. The CDR3 is CASRSRGGNSPLHF. CDR3 nucleotides: TGTGCCAGCAGATCCAGGGGAGGTAATTCACCCCTCCACTTT.

The sample holds a few counts of this clonotype. The rearrangement joins TRBV20-1 to TRBJ2-1; 10 bases map to TRBD2. The CDR3 has 19 residues. CDR1 and CDR2 from the germline V gene are DFQATT and SNEGSKA (reference sequence). V shed 0 bases, J shed 6 bases, and the junction held 17 bases outside the gene matches. CDR3 region: CSARDPASGGPAAGNEQFF. In DNA, the CDR3 is TGCAGTGCTAGAGATCCCGCTAGCGGGGGCCCGGCAGCCGGCAATGAGCAGTTCTTC.

The rearrangement uses TRBV27 and TRBJ1-1, with D possibly TRBD1 on 6 matching bases. V lost 7 bases, J lost 3 bases, and 15 bases lay in between. Looked up from germline, CDR1 is MNHEY and CDR2 is SMNVEV (reference sequence). There are 14 residues in the CDR3. The CDR3 region has the DNA TGTGCCAGCAAAAGAGGACAGCCGGACACTGAAGCTTTCTTT. It translates to CASKRGQPDTEAFF.

This clonotype appeared a single time. The chain has TRBV5-6 and TRBJ2-7, with 11 bases identical to TRBD2. Germline assignment: CDR1 SGHDT and CDR2 YYEEEE. The trim removed 6 bases at V and 0 bases at J, leaving 11 bases unmatched. The CDR3 is made up of 17 amino acids. The CDR3 sequence is CASKTTGLADSSYEQYF. CDR3 DNA sequence: TGTGCCAGCAAAACAACGGGACTAGCGGATAGCTCCTACGAGCAGTACTTC. The variable domain in full, completed from reference TRBV5-6 and TRBJ2-7, reads DAGVTQSPTHLIKTRGQQVTLRCSPKSGHDTVSWYQQALGQGPQFIFQYYEEEERQRGNFPDRFSGHQFPNYSSELNVNALLLGDSALYLCASKTTGLADSSYEQYFGPGTRLTVT.